These 3 T cell receptor beta chains share one sample of origin, sequenced in a study of T cells in Graves' hyperthyroidism and ophthalmopathy. Researchers amplified the TCR beta CDR3 regions from RNA transcripts. Carried out on the TCR CDR3, a first-round RT-PCR used the HTBI primer set. TCRdb reanalysed the multiplex PCR reads using MiXCR and keeps one entry per CDR3 protein. The table lists approximately 870,000 distinct CDR3 sequences, 38% of them singletons. The source material was blood. Receptors originate from a man between 18 and 35 years old with Graves' hyperthyroidism.

V gene TRBV4-1 combines with J gene TRBJ2-7, with TRBD1 matching over 8 bases. This CDR3 comprises 14 residues. Germline V gene data show CDR1 as MGHRA and CDR2 as YSYEKL. Trimming cost V 2 bases and J 6 bases; bases outside gene matches: 6. The CDR3 loop is CASSQYRGVGEQYF. For the CDR3, the DNA is TGCGCCAGCAGCCAATACAGGGGGGTTGGCGAGCAGTACTTC.

This clonotype showed up just a few times. The chain combines TRBV11-2 with TRBJ1-3; no firm D call. Per germline, CDR1 SGHAT and CDR2 FQNNGV. V lost 2 bases, J lost 4 bases, and 12 bases lay in between. The CDR3 runs 15 residues. The CDR3 loop reads CASSLLNSGGNTIYF. The CDR3 nucleotides read TGTGCCAGCAGCTTATTGAATTCCGGGGGAAACACCATATATTTT.

The sample holds a few counts of this clonotype. The CDR3 region is CASSDGTGGFGQPQHF. The CDR3 bases are TGTGCCAGCAGTGACGGGACAGGGGGTTTTGGTCAGCCCCAGCATTTT. The J gene is TRBJ1-5, the V gene TRBV6-5; 11 bases align to TRBD1. The CDR3 has 16 residues. V was pared by 5 bases and J by 6 bases, with 9 bases of the junction left unmatched. Germline lookup yields CDR1 MNHEY and CDR2 SVGAGI.